A single T cell receptor beta chain is shown here with its context. TCRdb keeps only in-frame clones here, not all; method: immunoSEQ multiplex PCR. The sample holds more than 90,000 clones, 70% to 85% seen once. This sample was taken from a study of T cell responses to AZD1222 COVID-19 vaccine. The V end lost 4 bases, the J end lost 3 bases, and 6 bases lay between the germline ends. The CDR3 is 12 residues long. The germline V gene encodes CDR1 SEHNR and CDR2 FQNEAQ (reference sequence). The specimen was peripheral blood, collected 28 days after the second AZD1222 dose. This receptor was taken from an adult who received the AZD1222 COVID-19 vaccine. The chain uses TRBV7-9 and TRBJ1-1; D call uncertain. The CDR3 DNA reads as TGTGCCAGCAGCTCGAGGGACACTGAAGCTTTCTTT. As protein: CASSSRDTEAFF.